This T cell receptor (beta chain) was recorded in a study of neurological immune-mediated disorders. Time point meaning: longitudinal time-point 2. This clonotype was recorded many times. TCRdb independently ran MiXCR on the 5' RACE reads; one entry per CDR3 protein. The sample yields approximately 89,000 distinct CDR3 sequences, 13% seen once. The sequence derives from a female donor with HTLV-1-associated myelopathy (HAM/TSP). The material sequenced was PBMCs.

CDR3 in DNA: TGTGCCAGCACCCCGGTGGGGGGGACGAACACCGGGGAGCTGTTTTTT. Translating gives CASTPVGGTNTGELFF. The genes are TRBV25-1 and TRBJ2-2; TRBD2 aligns across 7 bases. V lost 7 bases and J lost 0; bases outside the gene matches: 8. Germline CDR1 MGHDK, CDR2 SYGVNS. The CDR3 is 16 residues long.